The 14 T cell receptor beta chains reported below all come from one sample, sequenced in a study of PD-1 blockade in classical Hodgkin lymphoma. The time point was: cycle 4 day 1 (C4D1), after 6 weeks of nivolumab. Each patient experienced a relapse that followed autologous stem cell transplantation, and brentuximab vedotin exposure varied. TCRdb's copy holds only in-frame clones and misses some; the assay was immunoSEQ multiplex PCR. The table shows tens of thousands of clones, with approximately 72% occurring only once. The sample here was peripheral blood mononuclear cells (PBMCs), taken before the fourth cycle of nivolumab. The origin of the receptors is a human donor with classical Hodgkin lymphoma.

J is TRBJ2-7 and V is TRBV20-1; no clear D. Germline assignment: CDR1 DFQATT and CDR2 SNEGSKA (reference sequence). V lost 3 bases and J lost 6, with 9 bases in between. The CDR3 loop spans 11 amino acids. Here the CDR3 DNA reads TGCAGTGCTAGTCTCGTCGGCGAGCAGTACTTC. Its protein product is CSASLVGEQYF.

There are a few counts of this clone. Distinct nucleotide sequences in the sample also encode this CDR3. The chain couples TRBV4-1 to TRBJ2-7, with TRBD1 matching 7 bases. V shed 0 bases and J 3 bases; nucleotides not matched to a gene: 5. Looked up from germline, CDR1 is MGHRA and CDR2 is YSYEKL. The CDR3 runs to 15 residues. The CDR3 protein is CASSQDRGQGYEQYF. CDR3 nucleotides: TGCGCCAGCAGCCAAGATAGGGGGCAGGGCTACGAGCAGTACTTC.

This chain connects TRBV7-9 to TRBJ2-2; 10 bases fit TRBD1. The junction had 6 bases not matched to a gene; V was cut back by 5 bases and J by 3 bases. CDR3 length equals 16 residues. Germline assignment: CDR1 SEHNR and CDR2 FQNEAQ (reference sequence). CDR3 nucleotide sequence: TGTGCCAGCAGCCAGCGACAGGGGGCTTACACCGGGGAGCTGTTTTTT. Translating gives CASSQRQGAYTGELFF.

V and J are TRBV19 and TRBJ1-5; D unresolved. There are 17 residues in the CDR3. Trimming took 10 bases from V and 1 from J, leaving 23 bases between them. Germline CDR1 LNHDA, CDR2 SQIVND (reference sequence). CDR3 loop: CATAQVGRWSSNQPQHF. The CDR3 DNA reads as TGTGCCACCGCCCAAGTGGGGAGGTGGTCGAGCAATCAGCCCCAGCATTTT.

This chain connects TRBV10-3 to TRBJ1-4, with no clear D. CDR3 length: 13 amino acids. Deletions cut 0 bases from V and 7 bases from J, with 6 bases between. Germline CDR1 reads ENHRY; CDR2 reads SYGVKD. CDR3 sequence (DNA): TGTGCCATCAGTGAGTCTTTGGGTGAAAAACTGTTTTTT. Encoded protein: CAISESLGEKLFF.

This chain links TRBV27 with TRBJ2-3; tentative D call: TRBD1 (5 bases). The V and J ends lost 4 bases and 1 base respectively, with 15 bases between them. Per the germline V gene, CDR1 is MNHEY and CDR2 is SMNVEV (reference sequence). This CDR3 comprises 16 residues. This CDR3 reads CASSSTRTYGTDTQYF. DNA of the CDR3: TGTGCCAGCAGTTCCACGAGGACATACGGCACAGATACGCAGTATTTT.

V and J are TRBV5-1 and TRBJ2-1; 8 bases agree with TRBD2. This CDR3 has 15 amino acids. J gave up 9 bases and V 0 bases, and 8 bases lay outside the gene matches. The germline V gene has CDR1 SGHRS and CDR2 YFSETQ. The CDR3, as DNA: TGCGCCAGCAGCTTGGCCGCGGGGGGCCAGGGTGAGCAGTTCTTC. Protein product: CASSLAAGGQGEQFF.

V is TRBV5-6 and J is TRBJ1-3, with 8 bases that match TRBD1. CDR1 is SGHDT and CDR2 is YYEEEE in the germline V gene. This CDR3 comprises 17 residues. V was clipped by 2 bases and J by 4 bases; unmatched bases: 11. The CDR3: CASSLLTGAKLGNTIYF. The CDR3 DNA reads TGTGCCAGCAGCTTACTGACAGGGGCGAAATTGGGAAACACCATATATTTT.

The chain joins TRBV30 to TRBJ1-2, with no clear D. The V gene's germline CDR1 is GTSNPN and CDR2 SVGIG (reference sequence). The CDR3 is made up of 13 amino acids. The V gene lost 0 bases and the J gene lost 7 bases, with 12 bases spanning the gap. CDR3 in DNA: TGTGCCTGGAGTGTGGGGTTAGAAAGTGGCTACACCTTC. Encoded protein: CAWSVGLESGYTF.

This clone appeared a single time. The chain employs TRBV15 and TRBJ2-1, with a weak D call TRBD1 (5 bases). This CDR3 is built from 17 residues. V shed 8 bases and J shed 4 bases, with 24 bases lying between them. CDR1 and CDR2 from the germline V gene are LNHNV and YYDKDF (reference sequence). DNA of the CDR3: TGTGCCACCCAAGTTTTAGGGGTATCGTCCCCTTACAATGAGCAGTTCTTC. This encodes CATQVLGVSSPYNEQFF.

J is TRBJ2-1 and V is TRBV5-1; 16 nucleotides agree with TRBD2. The CDR3 extends over 16 amino acids. V dropped 4 bases and J dropped 9; count of bases not matched to a gene: 7. Germline V gene data show CDR1 as SGHRS and CDR2 as YFSETQ. The CDR3 loop reads CASSPGLAGGPGEQFF. The CDR3 nucleotides read TGCGCCAGCAGCCCGGGACTAGCGGGAGGGCCGGGTGAGCAGTTCTTC.

This chain uses TRBV9 with TRBJ2-7; D gene unclear. V was trimmed by 4 bases and J by 4 bases, leaving 12 bases between them. Germline V lookup: CDR1 SGDLS, CDR2 YYNGEE. This CDR3 has 13 residues. Here the CDR3 reads CASSPGPLYEQYF. CDR3 nucleotides: TGTGCCAGCAGCCCTGGGCCCCTTTACGAGCAGTACTTC. Using reference TRBV9 and TRBJ2-7 for the parts outside the CDR3, the full variable domain is DSGVTQTPKHLITATGQRVTLRCSPRSGDLSVYWYQQSLDQGLQFLIQYYNGEERAKGNILERFSAQQFPDLHSELNLSSLELGDSALYFCASSPGPLYEQYFGPGTRLTVT.

The rearrangement joins TRBV29-1 to TRBJ2-5, with 8 bases identical to TRBD1. V was clipped by 6 bases and J by 1 base; unmatched bases: 7. This CDR3 contains 14 residues. From germline, CDR1 is SQVTM and CDR2 ANQGSEA. The DNA for the CDR3 is TGCAGCGTAGGGCGGGGACAGGTCCAAGAGACCCAGTACTTC. Translation: CSVGRGQVQETQYF.

The V and J genes are TRBV6-5 and TRBJ2-1; 9 positions agree with TRBD2. There are 14 residues in the CDR3. V was clipped by 5 bases and J by 2 bases; unmatched bases: 1. Germline CDR1 reads MNHEY; CDR2 reads SVGAGI. CDR3 DNA sequence: TGTGCCAGCAGTCTAGCGGGACCCTACAATGAGCAGTTCTTC. It specifies CASSLAGPYNEQFF.